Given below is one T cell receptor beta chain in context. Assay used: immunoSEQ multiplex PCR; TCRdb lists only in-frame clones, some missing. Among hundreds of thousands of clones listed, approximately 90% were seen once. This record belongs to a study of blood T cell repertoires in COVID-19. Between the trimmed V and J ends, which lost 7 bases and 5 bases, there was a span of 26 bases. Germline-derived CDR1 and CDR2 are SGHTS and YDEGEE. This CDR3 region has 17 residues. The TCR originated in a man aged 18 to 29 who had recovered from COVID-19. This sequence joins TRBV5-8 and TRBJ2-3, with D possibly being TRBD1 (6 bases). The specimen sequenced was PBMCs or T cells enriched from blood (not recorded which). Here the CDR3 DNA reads TGTGCCAGCCCTAATTGGCCGGAAAGACAGGTGGGAGATACGCAGTATTTT. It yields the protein CASPNWPERQVGDTQYF.